This T cell receptor beta chain appears in the sequencing data of a study of T cells expressing NK-cell markers. Study-level findings and limits: For four donors, these clonotypes were likewise the leading ones in the CD3+CD56-NKG2C+ fraction.

Each CDR3 protein gets one entry in TCRdb, which reprocessed the 5' RACE reads and gives no DNA. The sample has approximately 440,000 distinct CDR3 sequences; the top ten hold under 1.5%. Remarks on this clonotype: Its cognate antigen is unknown.

The receptor was derived from a woman aged 45-65 years in good health. The specimen was blood T cells: a sorted CD56 or NKG2C T cell subset, CD4+ or CD8+ T cells, or bulk PBMC T cells (not recorded which).

The CDR3: CASSFASRTDTQYF. J is TRBJ2-3 and V is TRBV11-2; TCRdb calls TRBD2, which cannot be checked without DNA. The germline V gene encodes CDR1 SGHAT and CDR2 FQNNGV. The CDR3 runs 14 residues.